This passage covers 8 T cell receptor beta chains from one sample sequenced in a study of cytomegalovirus exposure and HLA in healthy donors. PCR employed 60 Vbeta and 13 Jbeta primers. Sequenced by immunoSEQ multiplex PCR; TCRdb stores in-frame clones only, minus some. Altogether 150,000 or so clones are present, around 78% being singletons, with the ten largest covering around 1.5%. Source material: PBMCs. The source is a man aged 35 to 55 in good health and CMV-seronegative.

The chain links TRBV28 to TRBJ1-4, with D possibly TRBD1 on 6 matching bases. V lost 2 bases and J lost 5, with 12 bases in between. The germline V gene encodes CDR1 MDHEN and CDR2 SYDVKM. The CDR3 loop spans 15 amino acids. CDR3 sequence (DNA): TGTGCCAGCAGTTTAGGCAGGCAGGGGAATGAAAAACTGTTTTTT. It yields the protein CASSLGRQGNEKLFF.

The chain carries TRBV7-6 and TRBJ2-5; no definite D call. CDR1 and CDR2 (germline): SGHVS, FNYEAQ. This CDR3 is 11 amino acids long. V lost 5 bases and J 4 bases, leaving 5 bases between the germline ends. CDR3 sequence reads: CASSPGETQYF. The CDR3 region has the DNA TGTGCCAGCAGCCCCGGAGAGACCCAGTACTTC.

This clone came up once. V and J are TRBV6-5 and TRBJ2-5, with 7 bases matching TRBD2. J lost 7 bases, V lost 10 bases, and 12 bases had no gene match. The germline gives CDR1 MNHEY, CDR2 SVGAGI. The CDR3 covers 13 residues. The CDR3 here is CATAAGPTGTQYF. CDR3 in DNA: TGTGCCACCGCAGCGGGGCCTACCGGGACCCAGTACTTC.

V usage is TRBV7-2 and J usage is TRBJ1-1; D perhaps matches TRBD1 (6 bases). Trimming took off 5 bases at V and 6 bases at J, with 13 bases between the two ends. This CDR3 is built from 13 residues. Germline CDR1 and CDR2: SGHTA and FQGNSA. The CDR3 DNA is TGTGCCAGCAGCCGCCCCCAGGGGTCTGAAGCTTTCTTT. It yields the protein CASSRPQGSEAFF. The variable domain in full, completed from reference TRBV7-2 and TRBJ1-1, reads GAGVSQSPSNKVTEKGKDVELRCDPISGHTALYWYRQSLGQGLEFLIYFQGNSAPDKSGLPSDRFSAERTGGSVSTLTIQRTQQEDSAVYLCASSRPQGSEAFFGQGTRLTVV.

The chain has TRBV18 and TRBJ2-2; D not resolved. V lost 2 bases and J lost 7, with 14 bases in between. This CDR3 comprises 15 residues. Looked up from germline, CDR1 is KGHSH and CDR2 is LQKENI. CDR3 nucleotide sequence: TGTGCCAGCTCACCATCCACTCCCCGGAGCGGGGAGCTGTTTTTT. This codes for CASSPSTPRSGELFF.

The CDR3 region has the DNA TGTGCCAGTAGACTCCGGGGACAGGATCGGTATGGCTACACCTTC. This gives the protein CASRLRGQDRYGYTF. The V call is TRBV19, the J call TRBJ1-2; 8 bases map to TRBD1. The CDR3 is 15 amino acids. V dropped 6 bases and J dropped 5; count of bases not matched to a gene: 11. Germline V gene lookup returns CDR1 LNHDA and CDR2 SQIVND (reference sequence).

The V gene is TRBV6-5, the J gene TRBJ2-5; no reliable D call. Germline lookup yields CDR1 MNHEY and CDR2 SVGAGI. The CDR3 consists of 14 residues. The V end was cut by 3 bases, the J end by 2 bases, with 10 bases between. The CDR3 coding sequence is TGTGCCAGCAGTTATAAGAACGGTCAAGAGACCCAGTACTTC. It yields the protein CASSYKNGQETQYF.

This clone appeared a few times. The chain combines TRBV5-1 with TRBJ1-1, with D unresolved. CDR3 length equals 14 residues. The V end lost 3 bases, the J end lost 0 bases, and 9 bases lay between the germline ends. The germline V gene has CDR1 SGHRS and CDR2 YFSETQ. For the CDR3, the DNA is TGCGCCAGCAGCTACCCGGGATTGAACACTGAAGCTTTCTTT. This gives the protein CASSYPGLNTEAFF.